The rows below give T cell receptor beta chains drawn from one sample of a study of blood T cell repertoires in COVID-19. Generated by immunoSEQ multiplex PCR, the TCRdb table keeps only in-frame clones and is missing some. This sample yields 250,000 to 350,000 clones, of which around 84% are seen a single time; about 1.5% belongs to the top ten. The material sequenced was peripheral blood. The receptors shown here come from a human donor with COVID-19, enrolled during active disease. The donor label of this sample is uncertain. Both conserved end residues are part of each CDR3. The D gene is left open where the match is weak. Size is stated for part of the rows, as once, few or many counts, or as a class when the clone is expanded.

CSGRTGVIETQYF	TGCAGCGGTAGGACAGGGGTTATTGAGACCCAGTACTTC	TRBV29-1	TRBJ2-5	TRBD1	-
CASSLQRVGLFF	TGTGCCAGCAGTTTACAGAGGGTGGGGCTGTTTTTT	TRBV28	TRBJ2-2	-	-
CASSPRLAGPKETQYF	TGCGCCAGCAGCCCTCGACTAGCGGGACCAAAAGAGACCCAGTACTTC	TRBV5-1	TRBJ2-5	TRBD2	-
CASSLEGTDGYTF	TGTGCCAGCAGTTTAGAGGGAACCGATGGCTACACCTTC	TRBV27	TRBJ1-2	-	few
CASSLAQRAEAFF	TGTGCCAGCAGTTTAGCGCAGCGCGCTGAAGCTTTCTTT	TRBV12-3/TRBV12-4	TRBJ1-1	-	-
CASIPDRVNEKLFF	TGTGCCAGCATCCCCGACAGGGTTAATGAAAAACTGTTTTTT	TRBV28	TRBJ1-4	TRBD1	-
CASSDGGSRAFF	TGTGCCAGCAGTGACGGTGGGAGCAGAGCTTTCTTT	TRBV6-4	TRBJ1-1	-	-
CASSRTAFTGELFF	TGCGCCAGCAGCAGGACAGCATTTACCGGGGAGCTGTTTTTT	TRBV5-1	TRBJ2-2	-	once
CASSLGGANTQYF	TGTGCCAGCAGCTTAGGGGGAGCAAATACGCAGTATTTT	TRBV13	TRBJ2-3	-	-
CASSQTDQPQHF	TGTGCCAGCAGCCAAACAGATCAGCCCCAGCATTTT	TRBV3-1/TRBV3-2	TRBJ1-5	-	-
CASSPGPYEQYF	TGTGCCAGCTCACCGGGGCCTTACGAGCAGTACTTC	TRBV18	TRBJ2-7	-	once
CASRQPEQGAKGNTIYF	TGTGCCAGCAGACAACCGGAACAGGGGGCGAAAGGAAACACCATATATTTT	TRBV6-4	TRBJ1-3	TRBD1	-
CASSQPTALYGYTF	TGTGCCAGCAGCCAACCGACAGCCCTCTATGGCTACACCTTC	TRBV7-2	TRBJ1-2	-	-
CASRAGTSGNEQFF	TGTGCCAGCAGGGCCGGGACTAGCGGCAATGAGCAGTTCTTC	TRBV11-3	TRBJ2-1	TRBD2	-
CATSAGGYEQYF	TGTGCCACCAGCGCCGGCGGCTACGAGCAGTACTTC	TRBV6-2/TRBV6-3	TRBJ2-7	-	-
CAWRTAYEQYF	TGTGCCTGGAGGACAGCCTACGAGCAGTACTTC	TRBV30	TRBJ2-7	-	many
CASSLPWGQDGYTF	TGCGCCAGCAGCTTACCCTGGGGCCAGGATGGCTACACCTTC	TRBV5-1	TRBJ1-2	-	-
CASNIDLRGGAFF	TGTGCCAGCAACATTGATCTGAGGGGGGGAGCTTTCTTT	TRBV6-1	TRBJ1-1	-	-
CASSRGDTQYF	TGTGCCAGCAGTCGAGGGGATACGCAGTATTTT	TRBV6-2/TRBV6-3	TRBJ2-3	-	-
CASSVGHLNTEAFF	TGTGCCAGCAGCGTTGGACACCTGAACACTGAAGCTTTCTTT	TRBV9	TRBJ1-1	-	-
CASSWGTGGETQYF	TGTGCCAGTAGTTGGGGGACAGGGGGAGAGACCCAGTACTTC	TRBV19	TRBJ2-5	TRBD1	-
CASSYPGSGYNEQFF	TGTGCCAGCAGTTACCCGGGGAGCGGCTACAATGAGCAGTTCTTC	TRBV28	TRBJ2-1	-	-